A selection of T cell receptor beta chains follows, all from one sample in a study of T cells in Graves' hyperthyroidism and ophthalmopathy. TCRdb processed the multiplex PCR reads anew with MiXCR; each CDR3 protein has one entry. The sample consists of approximately 300,000 distinct CDR3 sequences, about 17% of them appearing once. Material for sequencing was blood. The receptors derive from a woman aged 60-75 years with Graves' ophthalmopathy. The CDR3 runs from the conserved cysteine through the conserved F or W. The D gene is left open where the match is weak. The size field is filled for only some rows; it gives once, few, many or a size class.

D: -; V: TRBV6-1; size: -; J: TRBJ1-3; CDR3: CASREDASSGNTIYF; DNA: TGTGCCAGCAGAGAGGACGCCAGCTCTGGAAACACCATATATTTT
D: -; V: TRBV20-1; size: many; J: TRBJ1-2; CDR3: CRAIDTWDLMKWGYTF; DNA: TGCAGGGCCATAGACACCTGGGACCTCATGAAGTGGGGCTACACCTTC
D: -; V: TRBV12-5; size: many; J: TRBJ2-7; CDR3: CASGLVRGRATYEQYF; DNA: TGTGCTAGTGGTTTGGTACGGGGCAGGGCAACCTACGAGCAGTACTTC
D: -; V: TRBV2; size: many; J: TRBJ2-3; CDR3: CASSREDTQYF; DNA: TGTGCCAGCTCCAGGGAGGATACGCAGTATTTT
D: -; V: TRBV11-2; size: -; J: TRBJ2-3; CDR3: CASSLLGRPPSDTQYF; DNA: TGTGCCAGCAGCTTATTGGGCAGACCTCCATCAGATACGCAGTATTTT
D: TRBD2; V: TRBV7-2; size: -; J: TRBJ2-1; CDR3: CASSFAGLAYNEQFF; DNA: TGTGCCAGCAGCTTCGCGGGACTAGCGTACAATGAGCAGTTCTTC
D: -; V: TRBV12-3/TRBV12-4; size: few; J: TRBJ1-5; CDR3: CASALTDSNQPQHF; DNA: TGTGCCAGCGCCCTGACAGATAGCAATCAGCCCCAGCATTTT
D: -; V: TRBV11-3; size: -; J: TRBJ2-5; CDR3: CACSLLHQETQYF; DNA: TGTGCCTGCAGCTTACTACACCAAGAGACCCAGTACTTC
D: -; V: TRBV12-3/TRBV12-4; size: many; J: TRBJ1-6; CDR3: CASSLPRGRGQGNSPLHF; DNA: TGTGCCAGCAGTTTGCCCCGGGGCAGGGGTCAAGGGAATTCACCCCTCCACTTT
D: -; V: TRBV18; size: many; J: TRBJ2-3; CDR3: CASTETSTDTQYF; DNA: TGTGCCAGTACGGAGACTAGCACAGATACGCAGTATTTT
D: -; V: TRBV28; size: few; J: TRBJ2-7; CDR3: CASSFPGHRGEQYF; DNA: TGTGCCAGCAGTTTTCCCGGACACCGAGGGGAGCAGTACTTC
D: -; V: TRBV27; size: many; J: TRBJ1-1; CDR3: CASSLYRNTEAFF; DNA: TGTGCCAGCAGTTTATATCGGAACACTGAAGCTTTCTTT
D: -; V: TRBV24-1; size: many; J: TRBJ2-1; CDR3: CATSDATRTNEQFF; DNA: TGTGCCACCAGTGACGCGACTAGAACCAATGAGCAGTTCTTC
D: -; V: TRBV10-1; size: many; J: TRBJ2-7; CDR3: CASSESSVVAYEQYF; DNA: TGCGCCAGCAGTGAGTCAAGTGTGGTCGCCTACGAGCAGTACTTC
D: TRBD2; V: TRBV5-1; size: many; J: TRBJ2-1; CDR3: CASSLLASGTYEQFF; DNA: TGCGCCAGCAGCTTGCTGGCTAGCGGGACGTATGAGCAGTTCTTC
D: -; V: TRBV18; size: many; J: TRBJ1-4; CDR3: CASSWRDEKLFF; DNA: TGTGCCAGCTCATGGCGGGATGAAAAACTGTTTTTT
D: -; V: TRBV7-2; size: -; J: TRBJ1-4; CDR3: CATQNQDTGLNEKLFF; DNA: TGTGCCACTCAGAACCAAGATACAGGACTGAATGAAAAACTGTTTTTT
D: TRBD2; V: TRBV29-1; size: few; J: TRBJ2-4; CDR3: CSVLAGANIQYF; DNA: TGCAGCGTTTTAGCGGGTGCTAACATTCAGTACTTC
D: TRBD2; V: TRBV7-9; size: few; J: TRBJ2-4; CDR3: CASSSTSSLAKNIQYF; DNA: TGTGCCAGCAGCTCGACTAGCAGTTTAGCCAAAAACATTCAGTACTTC
D: -; V: TRBV29-1; size: many; J: TRBJ1-1; CDR3: CSGRTANTEAFF; DNA: TGCAGCGGGCGGACAGCAAACACTGAAGCTTTCTTT
D: -; V: TRBV2; size: many; J: TRBJ2-1; CDR3: CASRGRGYSYNEQFF; DNA: TGTGCCAGCAGGGGCCGCGGGTACTCCTACAATGAGCAGTTCTTC
D: -; V: TRBV5-1; size: few; J: TRBJ1-1; CDR3: CASSSQGDYTEAFF; DNA: TGCGCCAGCAGCTCACAGGGTGATTACACTGAAGCTTTCTTT
D: -; V: TRBV4-3; size: -; J: TRBJ1-1; CDR3: CASSQDARFTEAFF; DNA: TGCGCCAGCAGCCAAGATGCGAGATTTACTGAAGCTTTCTTT
D: -; V: TRBV4-3; size: -; J: TRBJ2-4; CDR3: CASRGGRGIQYF; DNA: TGCGCCAGCAGGGGGGGACGGGGCATTCAGTACTTC
D: TRBD1; V: TRBV12-3/TRBV12-4; size: many; J: TRBJ2-2; CDR3: CASRDRTGQNTGELFF; DNA: TGTGCCAGCAGGGACCGGACAGGGCAGAACACCGGGGAGCTGTTTTTT
D: -; V: TRBV13; size: many; J: TRBJ2-1; CDR3: CASSSQGGANEQFF; DNA: TGTGCCAGCAGCTCCCAAGGAGGAGCCAATGAGCAGTTCTTC
D: -; V: TRBV19; size: few; J: TRBJ1-2; CDR3: CASSIVGSPRGYTF; DNA: TGTGCCAGTAGTATAGTGGGCAGCCCAAGAGGCTACACCTTC
D: TRBD1; V: TRBV14; size: -; J: TRBJ2-1; CDR3: CASSHQTGGGYNEQFF; DNA: TGTGCCAGCAGCCACCAGACAGGGGGCGGCTACAATGAGCAGTTCTTC
D: -; V: TRBV7-2; size: many; J: TRBJ2-7; CDR3: CASSLSTGNHEQYF; DNA: TGTGCCAGCAGCTTATCCACAGGGAACCACGAGCAGTACTTC
D: -; V: TRBV19; size: -; J: TRBJ2-2; CDR3: CASSDRAYTGELFF; DNA: TGTGCCAGTAGTGACCGGGCCTACACCGGGGAGCTGTTTTTT
D: -; V: TRBV10-3; size: many; J: TRBJ2-7; CDR3: CATKHSDYEQYF; DNA: TGTGCCACCAAACACTCCGACTACGAGCAGTACTTC
D: TRBD1; V: TRBV4-2; size: few; J: TRBJ2-7; CDR3: CASSQEPGGEHEQYF; DNA: TGTGCCAGCAGCCAAGAACCAGGGGGTGAGCACGAGCAGTACTTC
D: TRBD2; V: TRBV5-1; size: -; J: TRBJ2-7; CDR3: CASRGTSLDEQYF; DNA: TGCGCCAGCAGGGGGACTAGTCTTGACGAGCAGTACTTC
D: TRBD2; V: TRBV6-4; size: few; J: TRBJ2-3; CDR3: CASSDSRLAGDTQYF; DNA: TGTGCCAGCAGTGACTCGAGACTAGCCGGAGATACGCAGTATTTT